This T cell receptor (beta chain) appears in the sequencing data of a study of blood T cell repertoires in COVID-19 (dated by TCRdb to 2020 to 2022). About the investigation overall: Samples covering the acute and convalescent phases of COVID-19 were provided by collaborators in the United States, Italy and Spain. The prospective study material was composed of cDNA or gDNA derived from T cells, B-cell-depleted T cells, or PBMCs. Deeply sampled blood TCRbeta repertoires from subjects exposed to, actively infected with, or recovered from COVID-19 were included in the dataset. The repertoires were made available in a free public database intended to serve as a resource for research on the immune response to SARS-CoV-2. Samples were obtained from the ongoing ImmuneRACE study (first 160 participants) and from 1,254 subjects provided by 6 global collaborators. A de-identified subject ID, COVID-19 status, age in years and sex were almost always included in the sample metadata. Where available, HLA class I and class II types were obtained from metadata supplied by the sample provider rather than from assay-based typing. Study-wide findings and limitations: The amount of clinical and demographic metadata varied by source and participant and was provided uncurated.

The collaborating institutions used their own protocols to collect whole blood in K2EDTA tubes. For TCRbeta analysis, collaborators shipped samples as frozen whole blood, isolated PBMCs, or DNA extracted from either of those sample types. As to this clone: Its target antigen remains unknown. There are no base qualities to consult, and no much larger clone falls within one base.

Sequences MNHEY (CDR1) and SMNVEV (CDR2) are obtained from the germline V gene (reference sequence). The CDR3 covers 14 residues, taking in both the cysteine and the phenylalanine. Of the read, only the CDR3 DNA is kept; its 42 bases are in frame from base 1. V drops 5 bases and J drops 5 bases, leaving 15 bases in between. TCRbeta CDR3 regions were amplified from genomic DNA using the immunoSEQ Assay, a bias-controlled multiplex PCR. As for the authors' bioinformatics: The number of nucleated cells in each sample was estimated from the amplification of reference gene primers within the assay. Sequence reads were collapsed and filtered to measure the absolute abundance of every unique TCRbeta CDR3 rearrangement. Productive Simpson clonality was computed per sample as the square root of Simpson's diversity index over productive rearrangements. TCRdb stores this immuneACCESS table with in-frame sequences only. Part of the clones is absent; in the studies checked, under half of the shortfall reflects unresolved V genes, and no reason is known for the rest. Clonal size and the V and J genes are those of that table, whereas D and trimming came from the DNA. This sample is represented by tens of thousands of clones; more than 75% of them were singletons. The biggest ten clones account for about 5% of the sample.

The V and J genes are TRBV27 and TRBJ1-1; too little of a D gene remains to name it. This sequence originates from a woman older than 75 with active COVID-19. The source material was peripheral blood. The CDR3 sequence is CASSPRLDSTEAFF. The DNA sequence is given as TGTGCCAGCAGTCCACGACTGGACTCTACTGAAGCTTTCTTT.